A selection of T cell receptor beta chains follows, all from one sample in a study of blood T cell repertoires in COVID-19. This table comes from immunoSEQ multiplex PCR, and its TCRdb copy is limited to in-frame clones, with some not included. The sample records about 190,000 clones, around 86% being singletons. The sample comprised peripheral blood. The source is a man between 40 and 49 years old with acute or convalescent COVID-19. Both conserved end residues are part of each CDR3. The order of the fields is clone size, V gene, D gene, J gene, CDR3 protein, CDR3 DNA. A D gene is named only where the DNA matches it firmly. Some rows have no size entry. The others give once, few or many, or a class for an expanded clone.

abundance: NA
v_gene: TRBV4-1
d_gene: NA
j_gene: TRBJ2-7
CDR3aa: CASSPPGQGYEQYF
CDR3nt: TGCGCCAGCAGCCCGCCCGGGCAGGGCTACGAGCAGTACTTC

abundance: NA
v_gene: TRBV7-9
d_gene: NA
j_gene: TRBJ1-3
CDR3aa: CASSLAPNSGNTIYF
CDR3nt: TGTGCCAGCAGCTTAGCCCCCAACTCTGGAAACACCATATATTTT

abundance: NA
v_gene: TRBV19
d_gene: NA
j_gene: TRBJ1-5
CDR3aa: CASSTVGNSNQPQHF
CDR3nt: TGTGCCAGTAGTACTGTCGGGAATAGCAATCAGCCCCAGCATTTT

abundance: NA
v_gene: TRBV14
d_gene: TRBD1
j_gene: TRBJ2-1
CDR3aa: CASSQLWGTGVDEQFF
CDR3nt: TGTGCCAGCAGCCAACTCTGGGGGACAGGGGTCGATGAGCAGTTCTTC

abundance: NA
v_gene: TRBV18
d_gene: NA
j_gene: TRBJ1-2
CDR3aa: CASSPQGGNYGYTF
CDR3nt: TGTGCCAGCTCACCTCAGGGTGGCAACTATGGCTACACCTTC

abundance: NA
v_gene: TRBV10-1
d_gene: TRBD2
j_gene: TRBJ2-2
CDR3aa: CASSGGRSGELFF
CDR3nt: TGCGCCAGCAGTGGCGGGAGGTCCGGGGAGCTGTTTTTT

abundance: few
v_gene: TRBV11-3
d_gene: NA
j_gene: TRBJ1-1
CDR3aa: CASSYSRNTEAFF
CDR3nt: TGTGCCAGCAGCTACAGTAGGAACACTGAAGCTTTCTTT

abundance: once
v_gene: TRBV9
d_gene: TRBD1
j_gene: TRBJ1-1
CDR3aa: CASSAQGAGTEAFF
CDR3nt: TGTGCCAGCAGCGCCCAGGGGGCTGGCACTGAAGCTTTCTTT

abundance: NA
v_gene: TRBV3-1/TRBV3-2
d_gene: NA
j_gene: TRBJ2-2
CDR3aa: CASSQDLTGWNTGELFF
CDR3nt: TGTGCCAGCAGCCAAGATCTTACAGGGTGGAACACCGGGGAGCTGTTTTTT

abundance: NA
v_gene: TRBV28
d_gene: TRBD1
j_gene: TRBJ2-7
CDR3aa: CASSIGQGRPSSYEQYF
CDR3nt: TGTGCCAGCAGTATCGGACAGGGCCGACCGAGCTCCTACGAGCAGTACTTC

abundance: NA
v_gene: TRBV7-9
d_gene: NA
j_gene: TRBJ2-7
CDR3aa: CALSGETYEQYF
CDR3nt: TGTGCCCTTAGCGGCGAAACCTACGAGCAGTACTTC

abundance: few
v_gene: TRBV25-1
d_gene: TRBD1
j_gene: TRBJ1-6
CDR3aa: CASSDPRQGNNSPLHF
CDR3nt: TGTGCCAGCAGTGACCCGAGACAGGGGAATAATTCACCCCTCCACTTT

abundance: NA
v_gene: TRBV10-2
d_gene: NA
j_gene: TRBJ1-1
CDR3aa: CASSADRLVPDTEAFF
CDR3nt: TGCGCCAGCAGTGCGGACAGATTAGTCCCGGACACTGAAGCTTTCTTT

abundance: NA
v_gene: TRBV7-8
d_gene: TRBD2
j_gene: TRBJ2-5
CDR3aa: CASSLRLAGAIQETQYF
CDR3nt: TGTGCCAGCAGCTTGAGACTAGCGGGGGCGATACAAGAGACCCAGTACTTC

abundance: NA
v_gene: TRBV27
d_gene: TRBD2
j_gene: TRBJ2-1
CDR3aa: CASSFLAGAVKDEQFF
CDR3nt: TGTGCCAGCAGTTTCCTAGCGGGGGCCGTCAAGGATGAGCAGTTCTTC

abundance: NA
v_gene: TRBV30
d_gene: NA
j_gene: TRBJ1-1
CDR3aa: CAWSDSLNTEAFF
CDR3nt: TGTGCCTGGAGTGACTCCCTGAACACTGAAGCTTTCTTT

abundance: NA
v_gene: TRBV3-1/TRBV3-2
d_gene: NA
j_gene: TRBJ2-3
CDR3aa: CASSQDPRESTDTQYF
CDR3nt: TGTGCCAGCAGCCAAGATCCGAGGGAGAGCACAGATACGCAGTATTTT

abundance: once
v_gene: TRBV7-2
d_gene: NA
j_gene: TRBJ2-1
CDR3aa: CASSSLNRAEQFF
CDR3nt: TGTGCCAGCAGCTCGTTAAACAGGGCTGAGCAGTTCTTC

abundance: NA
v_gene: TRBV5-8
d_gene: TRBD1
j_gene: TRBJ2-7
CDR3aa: CASSSPGQGREQYF
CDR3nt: TGTGCCAGCAGCTCACCGGGACAGGGACGGGAGCAGTACTTC

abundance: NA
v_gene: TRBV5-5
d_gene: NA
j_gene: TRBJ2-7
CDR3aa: CASSLANSGRRYEQYF
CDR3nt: TGTGCCAGCAGCTTGGCGAACTCCGGGAGACGCTACGAGCAGTACTTC

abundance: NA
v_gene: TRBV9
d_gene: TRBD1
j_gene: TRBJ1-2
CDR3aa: CASSVGQGDGYTF
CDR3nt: TGTGCCAGCAGCGTCGGACAGGGGGATGGCTACACCTTC

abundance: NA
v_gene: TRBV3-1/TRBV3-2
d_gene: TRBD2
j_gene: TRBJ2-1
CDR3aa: CASSQVAGGPVYEQFF
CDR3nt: TGTGCCAGCAGCCAGGTAGCGGGGGGGCCGGTCTATGAGCAGTTCTTC

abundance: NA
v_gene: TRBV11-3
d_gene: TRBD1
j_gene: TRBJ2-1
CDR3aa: CASSLTGTYNEQFF
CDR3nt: TGTGCCAGCAGTTTGACAGGGACCTACAATGAGCAGTTCTTC

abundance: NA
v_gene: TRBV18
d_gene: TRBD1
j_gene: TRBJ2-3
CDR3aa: CASSPGTGGADTQYF
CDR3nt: TGTGCCAGCTCACCCGGGACAGGGGGGGCAGATACGCAGTATTTT

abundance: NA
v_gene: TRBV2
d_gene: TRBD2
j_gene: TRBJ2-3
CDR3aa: CASSEGGGRANTQYF
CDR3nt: TGTGCCAGCAGTGAAGGGGGGGGAAGAGCGAATACGCAGTATTTT

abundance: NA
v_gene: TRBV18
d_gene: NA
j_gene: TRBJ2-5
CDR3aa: CASSPAGETQYF
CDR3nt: TGTGCCAGCTCACCAGCAGGAGAGACCCAGTACTTC

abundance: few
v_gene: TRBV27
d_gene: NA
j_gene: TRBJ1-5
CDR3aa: CASSLMRNQPQHF
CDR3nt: TGTGCCAGCAGTTTGATGCGGAATCAGCCCCAGCATTTT

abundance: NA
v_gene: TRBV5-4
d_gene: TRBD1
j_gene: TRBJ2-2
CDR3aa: CASSFQGARLTGELFF
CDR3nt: TGTGCCAGCAGCTTCCAGGGGGCGCGTCTCACCGGGGAGCTGTTTTTT

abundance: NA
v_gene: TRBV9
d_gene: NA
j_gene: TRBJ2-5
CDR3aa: CASSVVGNQETQYF
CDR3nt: TGTGCCAGCAGCGTAGTGGGCAACCAAGAGACCCAGTACTTC

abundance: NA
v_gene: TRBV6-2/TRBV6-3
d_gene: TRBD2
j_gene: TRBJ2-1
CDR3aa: CASSQSGGSSYNEQFF
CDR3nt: TGTGCCAGCAGCCAAAGCGGGGGGAGCTCCTACAATGAGCAGTTCTTC

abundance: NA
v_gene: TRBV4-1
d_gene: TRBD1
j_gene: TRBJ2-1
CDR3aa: CASSREAGTGGSYNEQFF
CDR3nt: TGCGCCAGCAGTCGCGAGGCCGGGACAGGGGGCTCCTACAATGAGCAGTTCTTC

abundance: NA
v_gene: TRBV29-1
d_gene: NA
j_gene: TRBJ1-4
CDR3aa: CSAWGLHEKLFF
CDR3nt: TGCAGCGCGTGGGGACTTCATGAAAAACTGTTTTTT

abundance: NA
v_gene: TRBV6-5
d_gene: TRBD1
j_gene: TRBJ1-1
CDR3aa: CASSTGTENTEAFF
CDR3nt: TGTGCCAGCAGCACCGGGACAGAGAACACTGAAGCTTTCTTT

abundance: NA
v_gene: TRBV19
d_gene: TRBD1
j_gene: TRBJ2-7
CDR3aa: CASSPGQGQSEQYF
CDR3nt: TGTGCCAGTAGCCCGGGACAGGGGCAAAGCGAGCAGTACTTC

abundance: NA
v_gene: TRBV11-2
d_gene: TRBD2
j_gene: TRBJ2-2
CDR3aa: CASSFGLAGYTGELFF
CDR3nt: TGTGCCAGCAGCTTCGGACTAGCGGGGTACACCGGGGAGCTGTTTTTT

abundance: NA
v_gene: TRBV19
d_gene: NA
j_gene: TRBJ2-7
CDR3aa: CASSVGTGTYEQYF
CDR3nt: TGTGCCAGTAGTGTCGGAACAGGGACCTACGAGCAGTACTTC

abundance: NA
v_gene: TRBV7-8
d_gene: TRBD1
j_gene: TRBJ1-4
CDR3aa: CASRNRGTNEKLFF
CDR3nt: TGTGCCAGCAGGAACAGGGGAACTAATGAAAAACTGTTTTTT

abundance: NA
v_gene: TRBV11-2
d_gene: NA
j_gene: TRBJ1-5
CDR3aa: CASSPPSAGSQPQHF
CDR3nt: TGTGCCAGCAGCCCCCCATCTGCGGGCTCTCAGCCCCAGCATTTT

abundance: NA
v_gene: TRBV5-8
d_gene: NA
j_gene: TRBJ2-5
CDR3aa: CASSVNRVGETQYF
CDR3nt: TGTGCCAGCAGCGTTAACAGGGTGGGAGAGACCCAGTACTTC

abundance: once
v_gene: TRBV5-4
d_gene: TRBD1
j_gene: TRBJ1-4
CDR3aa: CASSPRQGQGEKLFF
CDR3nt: TGTGCCAGCAGCCCTCGACAGGGGCAGGGAGAAAAACTGTTTTTT

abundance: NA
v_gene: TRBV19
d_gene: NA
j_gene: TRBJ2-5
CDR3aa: CASSIGQALAETQYF
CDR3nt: TGTGCCAGTAGTATAGGCCAGGCTCTGGCAGAGACCCAGTACTTC

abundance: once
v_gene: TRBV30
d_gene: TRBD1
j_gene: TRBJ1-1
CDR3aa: CAWSGIGQGKAEAFF
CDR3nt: TGTGCCTGGAGTGGCATCGGACAGGGGAAGGCTGAAGCTTTCTTT

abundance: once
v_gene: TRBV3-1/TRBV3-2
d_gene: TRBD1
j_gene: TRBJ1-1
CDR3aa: CASSQWGTGANTEAFF
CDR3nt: TGTGCCAGCAGCCAGTGGGGGACAGGGGCGAACACTGAAGCTTTCTTT